This T cell receptor beta chain is from a study of blood T cell repertoires in COVID-19. Original processing notes: Amplified reference gene primers provided the basis for estimating nucleated cell counts. Method: immunoSEQ multiplex PCR; TCRdb's copy keeps in-frame clones and lacks some. V and J calls and clone size are those listed in that table; D and trimming were worked out from the DNA. This table has approximately 75,000 clones, around 72% appearing once. Germline CDR1 reads SGHTA; CDR2 reads FQGTGA. The CDR3 runs 14 residues. With 5 bases clipped from V and 7 bases from J, the junction kept 5 bases outside the gene matches.

The sequenced sample was peripheral blood. The rearrangement links TRBV7-3 to TRBJ2-1; 10 bases match TRBD2. The source is a human donor with acute or convalescent COVID-19. The donor label of this sample is uncertain. CDR3 sequence (DNA): TGTGCCAGCAGCCCGGCTAGCGGGAGTAATGAGCAGTTCTTC. Protein product: CASSPASGSNEQFF.